These 26 T cell receptor beta chains share one sample of origin, sequenced in a study of blood T cells in healthy people across ages. PCR was performed a second time for roughly 7 to 11 cycles using a sample-barcoded 5' primer and a J-beta primer mix. TCRdb re-analysed the 5' RACE reads in MiXCR, keeping a single row per CDR3 protein. The sample lists about 800,000 distinct CDR3 sequences, roughly 64% seen once, with approximately 21% in the top ten. Sequencing input: blood. The source is a man aged 25 to 45 in good health.

CDR3 sequence (DNA): TGCAGCTATGAGGGTAGCTCCCAAGAGACCCAGTACTTC. This translates into CSYEGSSQETQYF. V gene TRBV29-1 combines with J gene TRBJ2-5, with D maybe TRBD2 (5 bases). Germline CDR1 SQVTM, CDR2 ANQGSEA. This CDR3 is 13 amino acids long. The ends were cut back, 8 bases at V and 1 base at J, with 14 bases in the middle. Full variable domain (outside the CDR3, taken from reference TRBV29-1 and TRBJ2-5): SAVISQKPSRDICQRGTSLTIQCQVDSQVTMMFWYRQQPGQSLTLIATANQGSEATYESGFVIDKFPISRPNLTFSTLTVSNMSPEDSSIYLCSYEGSSQETQYFGPGTRLLVL.

The chain joins TRBV12-5 to TRBJ2-5; D unresolved. With 4 bases removed from V and 2 bases from J, the gap between germline ends came to 5 bases. This CDR3 spans 12 amino acids. Germline V gene sequence: CDR1 LGHNT, CDR2 FRNRAP. CDR3 residues: CASGWKQETQYF. In DNA, the CDR3 is TGTGCTAGTGGTTGGAAGCAAGAGACCCAGTACTTC.

This chain joins TRBV7-8 and TRBJ1-2; unclear D gene. Germline CDR1 is SGHVS and CDR2 is FQNEAQ. The CDR3 length is 14 residues. Trimming took off 5 bases at V and 5 bases at J, with 15 bases between the two ends. In nucleotides, the CDR3 is TGTGCCAGCAGCGAAACCGGGCGGCCTTATGGCTACACCTTC. Its translation: CASSETGRPYGYTF. Using reference TRBV7-8 and TRBJ1-2 for the parts outside the CDR3, the full variable domain is GAGVSQSPRYKVAKRGQDVALRCDPISGHVSLFWYQQALGQGPEFLTYFQNEAQLDKSGLPSDRFFAERPEGSVSTLKIQRTQQEDSAVYLCASSETGRPYGYTFGSGTRLTVV.

The chain couples TRBV20-1 to TRBJ2-1; D possibly corresponds to TRBD2 (5 bases). TRBJ2-7 explains the end of the DNA better; the J call may be wrong. The germline gives CDR1 DFQATT, CDR2 SNEGSKA (reference sequence). This CDR3 is built from 14 residues. In DNA form, the CDR3 reads TGCAGTGCTAGCCCGGGATCGGTCTACAATGAGCAGTACTTC. Translating it yields CSASPGSVYNEQYF.

The sample holds many counts of this clonotype. This chain joins TRBV7-2 and TRBJ2-3; a weak D match, TRBD1 (6 bases). The germline V gene has CDR1 SGHTA and CDR2 FQGNSA. Trimming removed 10 bases from V and 3 bases from J, with 20 bases in between. This CDR3 has 15 residues. CDR3 sequence: CATQVALGATDTQYF. The CDR3 DNA reads TGTGCCACCCAAGTGGCGTTGGGGGCGACAGATACGCAGTATTTT.

This clonotype was counted ten times or more. The chain uses TRBV20-1 and TRBJ1-1; no definite D call. The germline V gene has CDR1 DFQATT and CDR2 SNEGSKA (reference sequence). V dropped 5 bases and J dropped 5 bases, with 18 bases sitting between them. The CDR3 is 14 residues long. This CDR3 is CSASPPSDLTEAFF. In nucleotides, the CDR3 is TGCAGTGCTTCTCCCCCCTCGGACTTGACTGAAGCTTTCTTT.

The rearrangement uses TRBV6-5 and TRBJ2-1; a weak D match, TRBD2 (5 bases). Germline V lookup: CDR1 MNHEY, CDR2 SVGAGI. CDR3 length: 15 residues. V shed 6 bases and J shed 2 bases, with 14 bases lying between them. The DNA for the CDR3 is TGTGCCAGCAGACAGATAGCGTCGGCCTACAATGAGCAGTTCTTC. This encodes CASRQIASAYNEQFF.

V is TRBV5-6 and J is TRBJ2-5; no definite D call. Germline lookup yields CDR1 SGHDT and CDR2 YYEEEE. V was pared by 1 base and J by 4 bases, with 8 bases between. The CDR3 extends over 13 amino acids. The CDR3 here is CASSLLDRETQYF. The CDR3 coding sequence is TGTGCCAGCAGCTTGTTAGATCGAGAGACCCAGTACTTC. The complete variable domain, with remaining parts taken from reference TRBV5-6 and TRBJ2-5, reads DAGVTQSPTHLIKTRGQQVTLRCSPKSGHDTVSWYQQALGQGPQFIFQYYEEEERQRGNFPDRFSGHQFPNYSSELNVNALLLGDSALYLCASSLLDRETQYFGPGTRLLVL.

V and J are TRBV30 and TRBJ2-7; D is uncertain. The germline gives CDR1 GTSNPN, CDR2 SVGIG (reference sequence). V lost 2 bases and J lost 0, with 5 bases in between. The CDR3 has 12 residues. The CDR3 DNA reads as TGTGCCTGGAGTACAGTCTCCTACGAGCAGTACTTC. This sequence encodes CAWSTVSYEQYF. Complete variable domain (other parts from reference TRBV30 and TRBJ2-7): SQTIHQWPATLVQPVGSPLSLECTVEGTSNPNLYWYRQAAGRGLQLLFYSVGIGQISSEVPQNLSASRPQDRQFILSSKKLLLSDSGFYLCAWSTVSYEQYFGPGTRLTVT.

This clonotype was seen more than once but under ten times. The chain uses TRBV9 and TRBJ2-7; D is undetermined. V lost 4 bases and J 0 bases, leaving 11 bases between the germline ends. Germline loops: CDR1 SGDLS, CDR2 YYNGEE. The CDR3 runs to 14 residues. The CDR3 bases are TGTGCCAGCAGCCCCTTAGGATCCTCCTACGAGCAGTACTTC. Amino acids: CASSPLGSSYEQYF.

V and J are TRBV20-1 and TRBJ2-5; TRBD1 matches at 10 bases. Germline-derived CDR1 and CDR2 are DFQATT and SNEGSKA (reference sequence). Trimming cost V 4 bases and J 11 bases; bases outside gene matches: 13. CDR3 length: 14 amino acids. The CDR3 spells CSATRTGGRVEQYF. CDR3 in DNA: TGCAGTGCTACTAGGACAGGGGGAAGAGTTGAGCAGTACTTC.

The V gene is TRBV4-2, the J gene TRBJ2-1, with 8 bases aligning to TRBD2. J gave up 2 bases and V 3 bases, and 6 bases lay outside the gene matches. The CDR3 is made up of 16 amino acids. Germline V lookup: CDR1 LGHNA, CDR2 YNFKEQ. The CDR3 sequence is CASSQGSAGAYNEQFF. In DNA, the CDR3 is TGTGCCAGCAGCCAGGGCTCAGCGGGGGCCTACAATGAGCAGTTCTTC.

The chain combines TRBV7-2 with TRBJ1-2; D gene unclear. CDR1 and CDR2 (germline): SGHTA, FQGNSA. The CDR3 loop spans 13 amino acids. V gave up 1 base and J gave up 3 bases, with 6 bases separating them. This CDR3 reads CASSLVRDYGYTF. The CDR3 DNA reads TGTGCCAGCAGCTTAGTGAGGGACTATGGCTACACCTTC.

This sequence joins TRBV7-9 and TRBJ1-1; D unresolved. Germline V gene data show CDR1 as SEHNR and CDR2 as FQNEAQ (reference sequence). CDR3 size: 13 residues. Trimming took off 8 bases at V and 6 bases at J, with 16 bases between the two ends. The CDR3 DNA reads TGTGCCAGCCAGTATACGTCCCTAGCTGAAGCTTTCTTT. It codes for CASQYTSLAEAFF.

The CDR3 DNA follows: TGCAGTGCTGCGACCGGGACGTACATTCGTGAAGGCTACACCTTC. Its translation is CSAATGTYIREGYTF. This chain links TRBV20-1 with TRBJ1-2; TRBD1 is a possible D gene (5 bases). The CDR3 is 15 amino acids. CDR1 DFQATT and CDR2 SNEGSKA come from the germline V gene (reference sequence). V dropped 5 bases and J dropped 8 bases, with 24 bases sitting between them.

This chain links TRBV10-3 with TRBJ2-1; D not certain. The V and J ends lost 7 bases and 5 bases respectively, with 12 bases between them. Germline V gene sequence: CDR1 ENHRY, CDR2 SYGVKD. The CDR3 has 13 amino acids. The CDR3 DNA reads as TGTGCCATCAACCCGGCCATAAACAATGAGCAGTTCTTC. It specifies CAINPAINNEQFF.

This clonotype has a handful of counts. V usage is TRBV3-1 and J usage is TRBJ2-7, with 7 bases that match TRBD2. The CDR3 consists of 14 residues. The V gene's germline CDR1 is LGHDT and CDR2 YNNKEL (reference sequence). V dropped 0 bases and J dropped 6; count of bases not matched to a gene: 5. This chain's CDR3 is CASSQESRGFEQYF. In nucleotides, the CDR3 is TGTGCCAGCAGCCAAGAGTCGCGGGGGTTCGAGCAGTACTTC.

The chain joins TRBV10-3 to TRBJ2-5; D perhaps matches TRBD2 (6 bases). From germline, CDR1 is ENHRY and CDR2 SYGVKD. Trimming removed 1 base at V and 11 bases at J, with 14 bases between. The length of the CDR3 is 13 residues. Here the CDR3 DNA reads TGTGCCATCAGTGAGTTTACGGGGGAGGAGCAGTACTTC. Translation gives CAISEFTGEEQYF.

The V and J genes are TRBV6-4 and TRBJ2-3, with TRBD2 identical over 11 bases. The length of the CDR3 is 16 residues. V lost 6 bases, J lost 1 base, and 6 bases stayed unmatched. Germline V gene data show CDR1 as MRHNA and CDR2 as SNTAGT. CDR3 sequence (DNA): TGTGCCAGCAGAATACTAGCGGGAGCGCGCACAGATACGCAGTATTTT. It codes for CASRILAGARTDTQYF.

The chain carries TRBV20-1 and TRBJ2-5; D is unclear. The J call may be in error: the DNA end matches TRBJ2-7 better. CDR1 and CDR2 (germline): DFQATT, SNEGSKA (reference sequence). This CDR3 has 13 amino acids. Written as DNA, the CDR3 is TGCAGTGCTAGAGTAGTAGGGTTGTACGAGCAGTACTTC. Protein: CSARVVGLYEQYF.

This clonotype was seen just once. The gene calls are TRBV9 and TRBJ2-3, with D possibly TRBD2 on 5 matching bases. V shed 4 bases and J shed 5 bases, with 17 bases lying between them. Germline V gene sequence: CDR1 SGDLS, CDR2 YYNGEE. This CDR3 has 15 amino acids. The CDR3, as DNA: TGTGCCAGCAGCTTCCCGGGAAGGGATAAAGATACGCAGTATTTT. Protein sequence: CASSFPGRDKDTQYF.

This chain connects TRBV27 to TRBJ1-2; a weak D match, TRBD1 (6 bases). V gave up 2 bases and J gave up 6 bases, with 16 bases separating them. Germline V lookup: CDR1 MNHEY, CDR2 SMNVEV (reference sequence). The length of the CDR3 is 15 residues. The CDR3 sequence is CASSLQEGGRDGYTF. CDR3 bases: TGTGCCAGCAGTTTACAGGAGGGGGGAAGAGATGGCTACACCTTC.

The rearrangement uses TRBV20-1 and TRBJ2-1; D is unclear. CDR3 length: 12 amino acids. The germline CDR1 and CDR2 sequences are DFQATT and SNEGSKA (reference sequence). Trimming cost V 0 bases and J 5 bases, with 5 bases left between them. The CDR3 DNA sequence: TGCAGTGCTAGAGAAATAGACAATGAGCAGTTCTTC. It codes for CSAREIDNEQFF.

The chain is built from TRBV15 and TRBJ2-5; tentatively, D is TRBD2 (6 bases). Per the germline V gene, CDR1 is LNHNV and CDR2 is YYDKDF (reference sequence). V lost 3 bases to trimming and J lost 0 bases, with 8 bases between them. The CDR3 runs to 14 residues. The DNA of the CDR3 is TGTGCCACCAGCAGGAGGGACTACCAAGAGACCCAGTACTTC. This encodes CATSRRDYQETQYF. Complete variable domain (other parts from reference TRBV15 and TRBJ2-5): DAMVIQNPRYQVTQFGKPVTLSCSQTLNHNVMYWYQQKSSQAPKLLFHYYDKDFNNEADTPDNFQSRRPNTSFCFLDIRSPGLGDTAMYLCATSRRDYQETQYFGPGTRLLVL.

The chain employs TRBV7-2 and TRBJ2-5, with 7 bases matching TRBD2. Losses at the gene ends were 2 bases for V and 5 bases for J; bases not matched to a gene: 8. Germline CDR1 and CDR2: SGHTA and FQGNSA. The CDR3 length is 15 residues. Here the CDR3 reads CASSLSLAGVETQYF. CDR3 bases: TGTGCCAGCAGCTTATCGCTGGCGGGAGTTGAGACCCAGTACTTC.

The gene calls are TRBV20-1 and TRBJ2-5; D unresolved. This CDR3 comprises 16 residues. Between the trimmed V and J ends, which lost 0 bases and 4 bases, there was a span of 18 bases. Germline V gene sequence: CDR1 DFQATT, CDR2 SNEGSKA (reference sequence). The CDR3 spells CSARDTFGDFRETQYF. The CDR3 bases are TGCAGTGCTAGAGATACCTTTGGGGATTTCCGAGAGACCCAGTACTTC.